This TCR beta chain emerged from a study of shared clonotypes between healthy human individuals. At the level of the study: CD8 memory received one plate per donor, CD8 naive two, CD4 memory three and CD4 naive three. Notes on the study in general: Across a handful of donors, naive CD4 shared roughly 5%, naive CD8 around 3.5%, memory CD4 more than 2%, memory CD8 0.4%. Generation probability values for non-shared clonotypes were lower than those for clonotypes shared by all four donors.

To note about this clone: No antigen is known for it.

The data were produced by immunoSEQ multiplex PCR, yet TCRdb's version contains in-frame clones alone and is incomplete. The data hold about 2.4 million clones, with 80% to 95% observed a single time. A split of CD4+ cells into CD45RA+ naive and CD45RA-negative memory subsets was performed. Per germline, CDR1 MGHRA and CDR2 YSYEKL. Trimming removed 1 base from V and 2 bases from J, with 12 bases in between. The CDR3 is 17 amino acids. The receptor was isolated from a man aged 18 to 30 in good health. Some clones in this sample may be carry-over from other donors' samples. The sequencing sample was made of naive CD4+ T cells from PBMCs. Specified subset: CD45RA+ positively selected. The chain has TRBV4-1 and TRBJ2-6; D is unclear. The CDR3 region has the DNA TGCGCCAGCAGCCAAGTGGCTTCGGCGGCTGGGGCCAACGTCCTGACTTTC. Its protein is CASSQVASAAGANVLTF.